This TCR beta chain was profiled in a study of blood T cell repertoires in COVID-19. TCRdb's table, derived via immunoSEQ multiplex PCR, lists solely in-frame clones and lacks some. The data contain about 170,000 clones, around 81% of them singletons. J lost 14 bases, V lost 4 bases, and 9 bases had no gene match. The CDR3 has 13 amino acids. Germline V gene data show CDR1 as KGHDR and CDR2 as SFDVKD. The J gene is TRBJ2-1, the V gene TRBV24-1, with 8 bases lining up with TRBD1. This sequence originates from a man between 65 and 85 years old with active or convalescent COVID-19. Material for sequencing was peripheral blood. The CDR3 nucleotides are TGTGCCACCAGTGACAACGGACAGGGAATCAAGTTCTTC. As protein: CATSDNGQGIKFF.